This passage covers 27 T cell receptor beta chains from one sample sequenced in a study of cytomegalovirus exposure and HLA in healthy donors. This PCR relied on a set of 60 Vbeta primers and 13 Jbeta primers. The protocol was immunoSEQ multiplex PCR, while the TCRdb copy is restricted to in-frame clones and leaves out a portion. This sample has roughly 170,000 clones, with approximately 80% found just once. The specimen sequenced was PBMCs. Source of these receptors: a girl aged 2 to 10 in good health and CMV-seropositive.

The chain links TRBV10-3 to TRBJ2-1; the match to TRBD2 covers 9 bases. CDR1 is ENHRY, CDR2 SYGVKD, per germline. The CDR3 is 15 residues long. The V and J ends lost 6 bases and 4 bases, in that order; junction bases with no gene match: 7. In DNA form, the CDR3 reads TGTGCCATCAGGCCTAGTAGCGGGAGTTACAATGAGCAGTTCTTC. Amino acids: CAIRPSSGSYNEQFF.

The chain has TRBV10-3 and TRBJ2-1; either TRBD1 or TRBD2 may supply D (9 bases each). The CDR3 consists of 20 residues. V lost 2 bases and J lost 5, with 28 bases in between. Per germline, CDR1 ENHRY and CDR2 SYGVKD. The CDR3 protein is CAISEVRDRVVAGVHNEQFF. The CDR3 DNA is TGTGCCATCAGTGAGGTCCGGGACAGGGTCGTAGCGGGGGTCCACAATGAGCAGTTCTTC.

This clone came up once. This chain uses TRBV25-1 with TRBJ2-3; D perhaps matches TRBD2 (5 bases). V shed 4 bases and J shed 2 bases, with 13 bases lying between them. In germline, CDR1 is MGHDK, CDR2 SYGVNS. The CDR3 has 15 amino acids. The CDR3 nucleotides read TGTGCCAGCAGTGCAGGACTCTCTTCCACAGATACGCAGTATTTT. Protein sequence: CASSAGLSSTDTQYF.

The DNA for the CDR3 is TGTGCCAGCAGCCCCCACGGGACTAGGAACATTCAGTACTTC. The encoded protein is CASSPHGTRNIQYF. The chain has TRBV28 and TRBJ2-4; 8 bases fit TRBD2. V trimming: 6 bases; J trimming: 7 bases; junction bases outside the gene matches: 8. This CDR3 spans 14 amino acids. Per the germline V gene, CDR1 is MDHEN and CDR2 is SYDVKM.

This clone came up once. The V gene is TRBV30, the J gene TRBJ2-7; D gene uncertain. Trimming pared 1 base from V and 6 bases from J, leaving 13 bases between. Germline assignment: CDR1 GTSNPN and CDR2 SVGIG (reference sequence). CDR3 size: 13 residues. CDR3 DNA: TGTGCCTGGAGTGACGGTCCCGCGGCCGAGCAGTACTTC. Encoded protein: CAWSDGPAAEQYF.

The chain employs TRBV5-1 and TRBJ2-7; 10 bases are shared with TRBD2. Germline assignment: CDR1 SGHRS and CDR2 YFSETQ. The V segment lost 2 bases and the J segment 6 bases; nucleotides outside the gene matches: 8. The CDR3 extends over 15 amino acids. CDR3 loop: CASSLRLAGFSEQYF. The CDR3, as DNA: TGCGCCAGCAGCTTAAGACTAGCGGGTTTCTCCGAGCAGTACTTC.

J is TRBJ1-2 and V is TRBV28; 9 nucleotides line up with TRBD1. Germline V CDR1 and CDR2: MDHEN, SYDVKM. The CDR3 covers 17 residues. V lost 4 bases to trimming and J lost 5 bases; unmatched junction nucleotides: 14. For the CDR3, the DNA is TGTGCCAGCAGTTCTCACCGACGAACAGGGGGCCGGTATGGCTACACCTTC. This sequence encodes CASSSHRRTGGRYGYTF.

The chain combines TRBV5-1 with TRBJ1-3; weak D call: TRBD1 (6 bases). Germline CDR1 reads SGHRS; CDR2 reads YFSETQ. CDR3 length: 15 residues. V lost 3 bases, J lost 5 bases, and 15 bases lay in between. CDR3 coding DNA: TGCGCCAGCAGCTCACAACAGGGCTTAAGAAACACCATATATTTT. It codes for CASSSQQGLRNTIYF.

This rearrangement joins TRBV6-5 to TRBJ2-5, with 9 bases identical to TRBD1. The J call may be mistaken, given a closer DNA end match to TRBJ2-7. Per the germline V gene, CDR1 is MNHEY and CDR2 is SVGAGI. The CDR3 length is 13 residues. Here the CDR3 reads CASHRTGAYEQYF. CDR3 DNA sequence: TGTGCCAGCCACCGGACAGGGGCCTACGAGCAGTACTTC.

V is TRBV11-2 and J is TRBJ2-1; 9 nucleotides align to TRBD2. Trimming at V came to 0 bases and at J to 5 bases, leaving 2 bases not matched to a gene. The length of the CDR3 is 15 residues. Germline-derived CDR1 and CDR2 are SGHAT and FQNNGV. CDR3 protein: CASSLDGTSHNEQFF. The CDR3 nucleotides read TGTGCCAGCAGCTTAGATGGGACTAGCCACAATGAGCAGTTCTTC.

The chain carries TRBV14 and TRBJ2-1; D perhaps matches TRBD2 (5 bases). The V end lost 4 bases, the J end lost 9 bases, and 13 bases lay between the germline ends. Germline CDR1 SGHDN, CDR2 FVKESK. The CDR3 is 13 amino acids. CDR3 loop: CASSPSPRGEQFF. The CDR3 DNA sequence: TGTGCCAGCAGCCCATCGCCCCGGGGTGAGCAGTTCTTC.

The chain carries TRBV29-1 and TRBJ2-2; possible D gene TRBD2, 5 bases. Germline CDR1 reads SQVTM; CDR2 reads ANQGSEA. The V end was cut by 5 bases, the J end by 7 bases, with 14 bases between. The CDR3 has 13 amino acids. The CDR3 here is CSVKRESGGELFF. CDR3 coding DNA: TGCAGCGTTAAGAGGGAATCTGGCGGGGAGCTGTTTTTT.

The chain employs TRBV5-1 and TRBJ1-6; D gene uncertain. The CDR3 sequence is 17 residues long. CDR1 SGHRS and CDR2 YFSETQ come from the germline V gene. Trimming left V 0 bases short and J 3 bases short, with 13 bases between. This CDR3 is CASSLVVGEDYNSPLHF. CDR3 coding DNA: TGCGCCAGCAGCTTGGTCGTTGGGGAGGACTATAATTCACCCCTCCACTTT.

This sequence joins TRBV10-3 and TRBJ2-7; 8 bases match TRBD1. V shed 6 bases, J shed 5 bases, and the junction held 9 bases outside the gene matches. The CDR3 is 14 residues long. The V gene's germline CDR1 is ENHRY and CDR2 SYGVKD. This chain's CDR3 is CAISETGALDEQYF. Here the CDR3 DNA reads TGTGCCATCAGCGAGACAGGGGCCCTTGACGAGCAGTACTTC.

The chain carries TRBV4-1 and TRBJ2-1, with D uncertain. The CDR3 contains 22 residues. Trimming took 3 bases from V and 0 from J, leaving 30 bases between them. Per the germline V gene, CDR1 is MGHRA and CDR2 is YSYEKL. Here the CDR3 reads CASSHHWVAGGALLSSYNEQFF. The CDR3 nucleotides read TGCGCCAGCAGCCATCACTGGGTGGCCGGCGGCGCCCTCCTGAGCTCCTACAATGAGCAGTTCTTC.

The J gene is TRBJ2-7, the V gene TRBV7-8; possibly TRBD1 for D (5 bases). V lost 8 bases and J lost 0, with 8 bases in between. The CDR3 spans 12 residues. The germline V gene encodes CDR1 SGHVS and CDR2 FQNEAQ. This CDR3 reads CASGQRSYEQYF. The CDR3 DNA reads TGTGCCAGCGGACAACGCTCCTACGAGCAGTACTTC.

The chain recombines TRBV7-3 with TRBJ2-3; perhaps TRBD2 as D (6 bases). Germline assignment: CDR1 SGHTA and CDR2 FQGTGA. This CDR3 contains 18 residues. Trimming took off 5 bases at V and 2 bases at J, with 23 bases between the two ends. This chain's CDR3 is CASSQSRLAGSSTDTQYF. CDR3 sequence (DNA): TGTGCCAGCAGCCAAAGCAGGTTGGCGGGGTCCTCCACAGATACGCAGTATTTT.

The gene calls are TRBV20-1 and TRBJ2-7, with unresolved D. Germline assignment: CDR1 DFQATT and CDR2 SNEGSKA (reference sequence). The CDR3 contains 11 residues. V lost 3 bases to trimming and J lost 6 bases, with 9 bases between them. The CDR3 is CSASPRFEQYF. CDR3 sequence (DNA): TGCAGTGCTAGCCCCAGATTCGAGCAGTACTTC.

The chain recombines TRBV12-5 with TRBJ2-7; possible D gene TRBD1, 6 bases. CDR1 LGHNT and CDR2 FRNRAP come from the germline V gene. Deletions cut 5 bases from V and 2 bases from J, with 10 bases between. This CDR3 spans 13 amino acids. The CDR3: CASGRQAPYEQYF. CDR3 sequence (DNA): TGTGCTAGTGGTCGACAGGCACCCTACGAGCAGTACTTC.

This chain connects TRBV6-5 to TRBJ1-2, with D perhaps matching TRBD1 (6 bases). V dropped 5 bases and J dropped 2 bases, with 12 bases sitting between them. Germline CDR1 reads MNHEY; CDR2 reads SVGAGI. This CDR3 comprises 14 residues. CDR3 bases: TGTGCCAGCAGTCGCGACAGGCGCAACTATGGCTACACCTTC. Amino acid sequence: CASSRDRRNYGYTF.

The chain employs TRBV4-1 and TRBJ1-1; possible D gene TRBD1, 5 bases. Trimming removed 1 base from V and 3 bases from J, with 12 bases in between. The CDR3 is made up of 15 amino acids. CDR1 is MGHRA, CDR2 YSYEKL, per germline. CDR3 sequence: CASSQAIQGYTEAFF. The CDR3 nucleotides are TGCGCCAGCAGCCAAGCGATCCAGGGCTACACTGAAGCTTTCTTT.

The CDR3 sequence is CASRATSGGISSTDTQYF. In nucleotides, the CDR3 is TGCGCCAGCAGGGCGACTAGCGGGGGGATCTCCAGCACAGATACGCAGTATTTT. J is TRBJ2-3 and V is TRBV5-1; 13 nucleotides agree with TRBD2. J lost 0 bases, V lost 5 bases, and 9 bases had no gene match. CDR3 length: 18 residues. Germline V gene lookup returns CDR1 SGHRS and CDR2 YFSETQ.

The chain has TRBV11-3 and TRBJ2-5; the D is unclear. CDR1 is SGHNT and CDR2 is YENEEA in the germline V gene. The CDR3 has 12 residues. Between the trimmed V and J ends, which lost 6 bases and 4 bases, there was a span of 9 bases. CDR3 loop: CASRPPGETQYF. The CDR3 DNA is TGTGCCAGCAGACCCCCGGGAGAGACCCAGTACTTC.

This clone came up once. V is TRBV23-1 and J is TRBJ2-6; a possible D gene is TRBD1 (6 bases). Being an ORF, TRBV23-1 has a function that is uncertain. The CDR3 covers 17 residues. Between the trimmed V and J ends, which lost 4 bases and 2 bases, there was a span of 15 bases. The CDR3 spells CASSPNRVPPGANVLTF. CDR3 DNA: TGCGCCAGCAGTCCTAACAGGGTCCCACCTGGGGCCAACGTCCTGACTTTC.

The chain combines TRBV19 with TRBJ1-5; D might be TRBD1 (5 bases). The CDR3 is 16 amino acids. Germline assignment: CDR1 LNHDA and CDR2 SQIVND (reference sequence). The V end was cut by 6 bases, the J end by 0 bases, with 15 bases between. CDR3 DNA: TGTGCCAGTAGCCCCTTGCGGGGGGATAGCAATCAGCCCCAGCATTTT. It codes for CASSPLRGDSNQPQHF.

This clone has only one observation. The chain employs TRBV5-1 and TRBJ2-1, with 7 bases matching TRBD2. This CDR3 is built from 14 residues. Germline V gives CDR1 SGHRS, CDR2 YFSETQ. After removal of 0 bases from V and 7 bases from J, the junction contained 4 bases not matched to a gene. This CDR3 is CASSLDPAGNEQFF. As DNA, the CDR3 is TGCGCCAGCAGCTTGGATCCAGCGGGGAATGAGCAGTTCTTC.

The chain recombines TRBV7-8 with TRBJ2-7; tentative D call: TRBD1 (5 bases). The CDR3 has 14 amino acids. CDR1 and CDR2 (germline): SGHVS, FQNEAQ. V was trimmed by 0 bases and J by 2 bases, leaving 8 bases between them. The CDR3 DNA follows: TGTGCCAGCAGCTTAGCGGCAGGGACCTACGAGCAGTACTTC. This encodes CASSLAAGTYEQYF.